Each of the 11 T cell receptor beta chains below was sequenced from the same sample in a study of cytomegalovirus exposure and HLA in healthy donors. The PCR employed 60 Vbeta primers together with 13 Jbeta primers. Sequencing used immunoSEQ multiplex PCR; TCRdb keeps in-frame clones, though not all of them. The sample has about 180,000 clones; 79% are singletons. Specimen: PBMCs. The source is a middle-aged woman in good health and CMV-seronegative.

This chain uses TRBV6-1 with TRBJ2-3; D uncertain. The CDR3 runs to 11 residues. From germline, CDR1 is MNHNS and CDR2 SASEGT. The ends were cut back, 8 bases at V and 9 bases at J, with 12 bases in the middle. CDR3 nucleotides: TGTGCCAGCGAAAACTATGACACGCAGTATTTT. Its protein product is CASENYDTQYF.

The rearrangement uses TRBV5-6 and TRBJ1-5; no firm D call. The germline gives CDR1 SGHDT, CDR2 YYEEEE. V dropped 3 bases and J dropped 2 bases, with 9 bases sitting between them. This CDR3 has 14 residues. Written as DNA, the CDR3 is TGTGCCAGCAGCTCGTACGGGGGCAATCAGCCCCAGCATTTT. Protein product: CASSSYGGNQPQHF. Together with reference TRBV5-6 and TRBJ1-5, the CDR3 gives the full variable domain: DAGVTQSPTHLIKTRGQQVTLRCSPKSGHDTVSWYQQALGQGPQFIFQYYEEEERQRGNFPDRFSGHQFPNYSSELNVNALLLGDSALYLCASSSYGGNQPQHFGDGTRLSIL.

The J gene is TRBJ2-7, the V gene TRBV4-3; D uncertain. This CDR3 contains 13 residues. Trimming left V 0 bases short and J 4 bases short, with 7 bases between. CDR1 and CDR2 from the germline V gene are LGHNA and YSLEER. The CDR3 coding sequence is TGCGCCAGCAGCCAAGAGGCACAATACGAGCAGTACTTC. It translates to CASSQEAQYEQYF.

The J gene is TRBJ2-1, the V gene TRBV29-1, with D possibly matching TRBD1 (7 bases). This CDR3 spans 17 amino acids. Germline V lookup: CDR1 SQVTM, CDR2 ANQGSEA. Between the trimmed V and J ends, which lost 8 bases and 0 bases, there was a span of 23 bases. The CDR3 sequence is CSSSGQALGGSYNEQFF. As DNA, the CDR3 is TGCAGCTCATCCGGACAGGCCCTGGGGGGCTCCTACAATGAGCAGTTCTTC.

The V gene is TRBV29-1, the J gene TRBJ2-5; 9 nucleotides align to TRBD2. The CDR3 sequence is 13 residues long. After removal of 7 bases from V and 4 bases from J, the junction contained 7 bases not matched to a gene. Germline V gives CDR1 SQVTM, CDR2 ANQGSEA. CDR3 residues: CSDAGGPGETQYF. In nucleotides, the CDR3 is TGCAGCGACGCGGGGGGGCCTGGAGAGACCCAGTACTTC.

This chain's CDR3 is CSVDLGTGWEKLFF. The CDR3, as DNA: TGCAGCGTTGATTTGGGGACAGGGTGGGAAAAACTGTTTTTT. The rearrangement joins TRBV29-1 to TRBJ1-4; 9 bases match TRBD1. V was clipped by 3 bases and J by 8 bases; unmatched bases: 7. This CDR3 region has 14 residues. The germline V gene has CDR1 SQVTM and CDR2 ANQGSEA.

This clone was counted a few times. A junction boundary mismatches the germline segment, possibly from a read error. Other DNA sequences in the sample encode the same CDR3. This chain uses TRBV6-1 with TRBJ1-4; 7 bases fit TRBD1. The germline V gene has CDR1 MNHNS and CDR2 SASEGT. This CDR3 has 17 amino acids. The CDR3 DNA is TGCGCCAGCAGTGAACCTTCCATGACAGGGCCTAATGAAAAACTGTTTTTT. Residues: CASSEPSMTGPNEKLFF.

This clone has just one count. The rearrangement uses TRBV13 and TRBJ1-4; D is ambiguous. Trimming shortened V by 5 bases and J by 4 bases, and 5 bases separated the two germline ends. Germline V CDR1 and CDR2: PRHDT, FYEKMQ (reference sequence). The CDR3 is made up of 12 amino acids. The CDR3 coding sequence is TGTGCCAGCAGCGCGAGTAATGAAAAACTGTTTTTT. Encoded protein: CASSASNEKLFF.

The rearrangement uses TRBV28 and TRBJ2-1; 10 nucleotides match TRBD1. The CDR3 contains 15 residues. Looked up from germline, CDR1 is MDHEN and CDR2 is SYDVKM. V trimming: 3 bases; J trimming: 7 bases; junction bases outside the gene matches: 6. The CDR3 region is CASSFQDRGRNEQFF. In DNA form, the CDR3 reads TGTGCCAGCAGTTTCCAAGACAGGGGGCGTAATGAGCAGTTCTTC.

This rearrangement joins TRBV27 to TRBJ1-2; 11 bases fit TRBD1. The length of the CDR3 is 13 residues. J gave up 7 bases and V 6 bases, and 4 bases lay outside the gene matches. Per the germline V gene, CDR1 is MNHEY and CDR2 is SMNVEV (reference sequence). The DNA of the CDR3 is TGTGCCAGCAGCCGCGGACAGGGGGCTGGCTACACCTTC. It translates to CASSRGQGAGYTF.

V is TRBV7-2 and J is TRBJ2-5; D is perhaps TRBD1 (5 bases). The CDR3 length is 16 residues. Germline V gives CDR1 SGHTA, CDR2 FQGNSA. The V end was cut by 5 bases, the J end by 4 bases, with 20 bases between. CDR3 amino acids: CASSPPPAGYGETQYF. The CDR3 DNA follows: TGTGCCAGCAGCCCCCCACCAGCAGGGTACGGAGAGACCCAGTACTTC.